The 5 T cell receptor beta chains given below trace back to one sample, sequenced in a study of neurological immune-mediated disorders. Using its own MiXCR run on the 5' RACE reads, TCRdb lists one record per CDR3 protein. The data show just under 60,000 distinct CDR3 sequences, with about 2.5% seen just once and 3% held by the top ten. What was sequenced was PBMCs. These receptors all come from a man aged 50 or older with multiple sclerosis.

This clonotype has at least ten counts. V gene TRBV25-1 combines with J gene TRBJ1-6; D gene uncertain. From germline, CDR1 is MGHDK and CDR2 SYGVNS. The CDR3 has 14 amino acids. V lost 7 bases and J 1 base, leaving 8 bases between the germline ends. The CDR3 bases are TGTGCCAGCACATACGGGTCCTATAATTCACCCCTCCACTTT. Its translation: CASTYGSYNSPLHF.

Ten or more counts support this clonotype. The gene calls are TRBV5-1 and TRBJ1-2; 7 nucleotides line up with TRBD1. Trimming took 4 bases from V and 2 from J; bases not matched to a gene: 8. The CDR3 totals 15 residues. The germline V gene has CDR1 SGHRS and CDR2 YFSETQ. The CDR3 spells CASSPGGTANYGYTF. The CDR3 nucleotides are TGCGCCAGCAGCCCGGGAGGGACAGCGAACTATGGCTACACCTTC.

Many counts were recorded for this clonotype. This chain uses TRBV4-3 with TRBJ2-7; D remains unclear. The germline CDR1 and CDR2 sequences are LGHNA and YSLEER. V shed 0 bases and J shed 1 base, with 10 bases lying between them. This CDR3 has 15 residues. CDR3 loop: CASSQDAKYSYEQYF. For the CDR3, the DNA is TGCGCCAGCAGCCAAGACGCAAAGTATTCCTACGAGCAGTACTTC.

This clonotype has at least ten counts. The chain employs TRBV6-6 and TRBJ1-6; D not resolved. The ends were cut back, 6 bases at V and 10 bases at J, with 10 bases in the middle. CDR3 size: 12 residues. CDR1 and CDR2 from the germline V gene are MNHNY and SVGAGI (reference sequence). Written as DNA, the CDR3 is TGTGCCAGCAGCCGGGGAGGATCACCCCTCCACTTT. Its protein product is CASSRGGSPLHF.

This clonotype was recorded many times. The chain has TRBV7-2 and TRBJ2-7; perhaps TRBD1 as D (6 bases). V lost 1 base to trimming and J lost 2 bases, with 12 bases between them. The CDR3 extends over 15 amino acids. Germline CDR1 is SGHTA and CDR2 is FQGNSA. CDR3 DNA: TGTGCCAGCAGCTTAGTAGGACAGCCGACCTACGAGCAGTACTTC. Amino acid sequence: CASSLVGQPTYEQYF.